This section outlines one T cell receptor beta chain sequence together with its context. No count is recorded, yet this clonotype rates as medium-sized (0.01 to 0.1%) from its frequency. Its cognate antigen has yet to be identified. Sequenced on a NextSeq 550. The Human TCR Profiling Kit (MiLaboratory) was used to prepare UMI-labeled 5' RACE TRB cDNA libraries. The full amount of extracted RNA was used for cDNA synthesis, and the full amount of resulting cDNA was used for PCR amplification. Libraries were prepared in parallel with an identical number of PCR cycles. Regarding the original processing steps: With a minimum of two reads required per UMI, MIGEC and MiXCR pulled out about 50,000 +/- 9,200 unique UMI-labeled TRB cDNA molecules from each library. On average, about 40,000 +/- 10,000 functional in-frame TRB CDR3 nucleotide clonotypes lacking stop codons were found per library. After each sample was downsampled to 5000 UMI-labeled TRB molecules, VDJtools was used to calculate diversity metrics such as normalized Shannon-Wiener and Chao1. Clonotype-size-weighted physicochemical properties of the central five CDR3 residues (interaction energy, strength, volume and Kidera factor 4) were computed in VDJtools. Once TCRdb had reprocessed the reads, it stored one entry per CDR3 protein sequence and supplied no DNA. The V and J calls here are based on TCRdb, not the publication. The table held for this sample gives some 9,600 distinct CDR3 sequences. Approximately 0.99% of the sample rests with the top ten.

For each CD8+ T cell subset, flow sorting was done in triplicate, and 250,000 to 300,000 cells per subset went directly into RLT lysis buffer. Naive CD8+ T cells were defined stringently as CD45RO-CCR7+CD27+CD95- to exclude memory contaminants. Using standard density gradient centrifugation, peripheral blood mononuclear cells were isolated from buffy coats. A FACSAria III was used to flow-sort naive CD8+ T cells into CXCR3-negative and CXCR3-positive populations. Total RNA was extracted from sorted cells with an RNeasy Mini Kit. The data belong to a study of CXCR3-negative and CXCR3-positive naive CD8 T cells (dated by TCRdb to the late 2010s). Some background on the complete study: In total, some 130 million TRB reads were obtained, corresponding to roughly 1.5 +/- 0.3 million reads per library. Naive subsets from 5 donors and memory cells from 3 donors were included in the TRBV-TRBJ cluster analysis. The diversity and physicochemical repertoire analyses included more than nine donors pooled from two independent experiments. Study-wide conclusions, independent of this receptor: Both naive subsets had comparably high repertoire diversity, while memory CD8+ T cells had much lower repertoire diversity. Within the same donor, TRBV-TRBJ usage looked similar between naive CXCR3-negative and CXCR3-positive cells, but memory cells had distinct patterns. Surface CD5, linked to self-reactivity in mice, was comparable between naive subsets; TCR interaction strength was therefore also inferred from TRB CDR3 physicochemical properties. CXCR3 expression partially decreased after cryopreservation, so most assays used freshly isolated PBMCs. Compared with CXCR3-negative naive cells, CXCR3-positive naive cells had TRB CDR3s with higher hydrophobicity (lower Kidera factor 4), lower energy, and higher strength and volume indices.

Including the terminal cysteine and phenylalanine, the CDR3 comprises 17 residues. No nucleotide data were recorded. CDR1 KGHSY and CDR2 FQNENV were looked up in the germline V gene. The sequence was obtained from a human donor in good health. Some clones in this sample may be carry-over from other donors' samples. The chain was built from TRBV16 and TRBJ1-2; TCRdb gives TRBD1 as the D gene, but with no DNA this cannot be confirmed. Specimen: naive CXCR3- CD8+ T cells from blood. The sample's cell subset or site label, decoded: CD45RO-CCR7+CD27+CD95- naive CD8+ T cells lacking CXCR3 (TNR3-). Here the CDR3 is given as CASSQSFAGAQGYGYTF.